This TCR beta chain was sequenced for a study of blood T cell repertoires in COVID-19. Study details: Specimens from acute and convalescent COVID-19 originated in the United States, Italy and Spain. PBMCs, B-cell-depleted T cells, or T cells provided the cDNA or gDNA that made up the material.

All enrollees were roughly 18 to 90 years old and from some 24 US areas. Participants reported their clinical history, and cohort assignment relied on those reports. This table comes from immunoSEQ multiplex PCR, and its TCRdb copy is limited to in-frame clones, with some not included. Among roughly 200,000 clones listed, less than 85% were seen once. Germline CDR1 is MNHEY and CDR2 is SVGAGI. V lost 5 bases to trimming and J lost 8 bases; unmatched junction nucleotides: 8. This CDR3 spans 15 amino acids. Sequencing used PBMCs or T cells enriched from blood (not recorded which). The chain is built from TRBV6-5 and TRBJ1-6; 8 bases align to TRBD1. The clonotype was recovered from a man aged 40-49 years who had recovered from COVID-19. In DNA, the CDR3 is TGTGCCAGCAGTAGACAGGGGTCGGGTGATTCACCCCTCCACTTT. It encodes CASSRQGSGDSPLHF.